This T cell receptor beta chain was sequenced in a study of blood T cell repertoires in COVID-19. Of note for this clone: Other DNA variants within this sample encode the same CDR3.

Using immunoSEQ multiplex PCR, the repertoire was profiled, and TCRdb retains in-frame clones only, with some absent. Among a few hundred thousand clones, approximately 80% were seen once, and the ten largest hold 9.2%. Those who participated ranged in age from roughly 18 to 89 years and resided in 20 to 25 US areas. Clinical history reported by participants formed the basis on which cohorts were assigned. The CDR3 has 13 residues. V dropped 0 bases and J dropped 3 bases, with 6 bases sitting between them. CDR1 is MNHEY, CDR2 SVGAGI, per germline. This chain connects TRBV6-5 to TRBJ2-7; the D is unclear. Sequenced sample: PBMCs or T cells enriched from blood (not recorded which). The receptor's source is a man aged 40-55 years who had recovered from COVID-19. The CDR3 loop is CASSYSSSYEQYF. CDR3 sequence (DNA): TGTGCCAGCAGTTACTCTTCCAGCTACGAGCAGTACTTC.